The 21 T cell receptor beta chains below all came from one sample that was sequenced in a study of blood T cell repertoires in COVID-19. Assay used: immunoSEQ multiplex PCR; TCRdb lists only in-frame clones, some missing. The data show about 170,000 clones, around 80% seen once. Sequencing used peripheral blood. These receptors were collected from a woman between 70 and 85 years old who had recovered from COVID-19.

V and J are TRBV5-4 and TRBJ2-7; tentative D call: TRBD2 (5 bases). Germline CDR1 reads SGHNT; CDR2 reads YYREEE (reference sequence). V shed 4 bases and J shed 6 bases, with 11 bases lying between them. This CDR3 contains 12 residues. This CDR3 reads CASSLRAGEQYF. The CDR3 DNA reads TGTGCCAGCAGCCTTAGGGCGGGCGAGCAGTACTTC.

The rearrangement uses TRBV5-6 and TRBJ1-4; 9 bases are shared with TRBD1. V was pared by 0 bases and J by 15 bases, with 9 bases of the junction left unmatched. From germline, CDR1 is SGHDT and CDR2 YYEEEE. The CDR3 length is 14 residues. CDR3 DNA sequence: TGTGCCAGCAGCTTGGGCCGTGGGACAGGGAGGGTGTTTTTT. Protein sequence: CASSLGRGTGRVFF. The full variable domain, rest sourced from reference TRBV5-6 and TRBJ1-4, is DAGVTQSPTHLIKTRGQQVTLRCSPKSGHDTVSWYQQALGQGPQFIFQYYEEEERQRGNFPDRFSGHQFPNYSSELNVNALLLGDSALYLCASSLGRGTGRVFFGSGTQLSVL.

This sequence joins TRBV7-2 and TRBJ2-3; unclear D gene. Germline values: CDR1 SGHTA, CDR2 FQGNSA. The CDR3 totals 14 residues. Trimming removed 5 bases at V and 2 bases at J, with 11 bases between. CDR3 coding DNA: TGTGCCAGCAGCCCCAGCGTTTCCACAGATACGCAGTATTTT. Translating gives CASSPSVSTDTQYF.

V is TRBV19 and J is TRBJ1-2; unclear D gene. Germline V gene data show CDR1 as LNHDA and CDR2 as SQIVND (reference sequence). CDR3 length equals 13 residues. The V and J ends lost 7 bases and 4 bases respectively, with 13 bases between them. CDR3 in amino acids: CASIPPGSYGYTF. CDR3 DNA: TGTGCCAGTATTCCCCCGGGTTCCTATGGCTACACCTTC. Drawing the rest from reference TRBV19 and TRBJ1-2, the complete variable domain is DGGITQSPKYLFRKEGQNVTLSCEQNLNHDAMYWYRQDPGQGLRLIYYSQIVNDFQKGDIAEGYSVSREKKESFPLTVTSAQKNPTAFYLCASIPPGSYGYTFGSGTRLTVV.

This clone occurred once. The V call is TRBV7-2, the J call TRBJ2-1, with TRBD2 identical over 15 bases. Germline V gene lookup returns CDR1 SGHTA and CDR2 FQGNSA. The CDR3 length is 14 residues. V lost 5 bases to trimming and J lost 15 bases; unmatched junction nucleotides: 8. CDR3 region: CASSLGLAGGVPFF. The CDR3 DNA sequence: TGTGCCAGCAGCCTCGGACTAGCGGGAGGGGTTCCGTTCTTC.

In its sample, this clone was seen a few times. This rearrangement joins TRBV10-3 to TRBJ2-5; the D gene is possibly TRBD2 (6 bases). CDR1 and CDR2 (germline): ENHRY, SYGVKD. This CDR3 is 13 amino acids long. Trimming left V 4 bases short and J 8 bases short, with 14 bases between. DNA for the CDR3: TGTGCCATCAGTGCGGAGGCGGAGGGTACCCAGTACTTC. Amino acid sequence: CAISAEAEGTQYF.

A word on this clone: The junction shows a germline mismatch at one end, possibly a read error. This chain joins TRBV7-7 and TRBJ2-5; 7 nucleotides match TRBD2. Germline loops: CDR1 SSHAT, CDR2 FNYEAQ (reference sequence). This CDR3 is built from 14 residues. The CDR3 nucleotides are TGTGCTAGCAGCCCCGCCCGCGGGAGAGAGACCCAGTACTTC. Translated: CASSPARGRETQYF.

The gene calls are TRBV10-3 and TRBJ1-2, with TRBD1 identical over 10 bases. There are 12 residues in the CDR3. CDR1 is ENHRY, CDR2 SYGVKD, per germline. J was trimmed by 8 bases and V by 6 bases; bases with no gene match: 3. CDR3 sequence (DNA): TGTGCCATCAGGGGACAGGGGTACGGCTACACCTTC. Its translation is CAIRGQGYGYTF.

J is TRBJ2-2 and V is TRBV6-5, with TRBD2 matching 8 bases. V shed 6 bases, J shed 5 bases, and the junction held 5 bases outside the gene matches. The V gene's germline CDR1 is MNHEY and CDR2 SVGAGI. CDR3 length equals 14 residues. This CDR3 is CASSRGGNTGELFF. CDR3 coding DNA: TGTGCCAGCAGCCGGGGGGGCAATACCGGGGAGCTGTTTTTT.

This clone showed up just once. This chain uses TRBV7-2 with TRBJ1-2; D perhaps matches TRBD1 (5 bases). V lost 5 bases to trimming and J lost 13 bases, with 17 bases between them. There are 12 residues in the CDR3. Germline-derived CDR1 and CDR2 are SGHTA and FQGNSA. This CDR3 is CASSQPSGGCTF. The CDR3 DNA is TGTGCCAGCAGCCAGCCGAGTGGGGGGTGCACCTTC. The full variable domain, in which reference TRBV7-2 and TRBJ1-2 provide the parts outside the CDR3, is GAGVSQSPSNKVTEKGKDVELRCDPISGHTALYWYRQSLGQGLEFLIYFQGNSAPDKSGLPSDRFSAERTGGSVSTLTIQRTQQEDSAVYLCASSQPSGGCTFGSGTRLTVV.

The CDR3, as DNA: TGCGCCAGCAGCAACCGACAGGGGGTCAGGACTAATGAAAAACTGTTTTTT. This gives the protein CASSNRQGVRTNEKLFF. The genes are TRBV4-1 and TRBJ1-4, with 9 bases matching TRBD1. The CDR3 loop spans 17 amino acids. The germline gives CDR1 MGHRA, CDR2 YSYEKL. V was clipped by 5 bases and J by 2 bases; unmatched bases: 9.

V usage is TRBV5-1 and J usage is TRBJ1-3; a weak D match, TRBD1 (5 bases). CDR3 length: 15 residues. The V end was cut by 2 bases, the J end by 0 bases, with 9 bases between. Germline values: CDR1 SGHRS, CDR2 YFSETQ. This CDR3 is CASSFRQNSGNTIYF. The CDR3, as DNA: TGCGCCAGCAGCTTCCGACAGAACTCTGGAAACACCATATATTTT.

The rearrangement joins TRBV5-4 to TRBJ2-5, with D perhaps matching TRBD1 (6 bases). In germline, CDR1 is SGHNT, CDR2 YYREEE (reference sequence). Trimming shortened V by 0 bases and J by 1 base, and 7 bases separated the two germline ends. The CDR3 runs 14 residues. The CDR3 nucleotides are TGTGCCAGCAGCTTGGGCAGGGGCCAAGAGACCCAGTACTTC. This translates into CASSLGRGQETQYF. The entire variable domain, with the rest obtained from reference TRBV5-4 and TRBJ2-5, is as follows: ETGVTQSPTHLIKTRGQQVTLRCSSQSGHNTVSWYQQALGQGPQFIFQYYREEENGRGNFPPRFSGLQFPNYSSELNVNALELDDSALYLCASSLGRGQETQYFGPGTRLLVL.

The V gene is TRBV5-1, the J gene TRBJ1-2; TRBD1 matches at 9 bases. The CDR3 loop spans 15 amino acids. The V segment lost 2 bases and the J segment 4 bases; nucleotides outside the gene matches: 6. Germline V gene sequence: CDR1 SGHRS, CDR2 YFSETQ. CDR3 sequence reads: CASSFWGQGGYGYTF. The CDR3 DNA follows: TGCGCCAGCAGCTTTTGGGGACAGGGTGGCTATGGCTACACCTTC.

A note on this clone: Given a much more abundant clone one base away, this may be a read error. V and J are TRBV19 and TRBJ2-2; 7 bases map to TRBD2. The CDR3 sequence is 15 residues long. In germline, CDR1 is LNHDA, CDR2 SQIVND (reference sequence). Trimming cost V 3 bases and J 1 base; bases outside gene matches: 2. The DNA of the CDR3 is TGTGCCAGTAGTATGGGGGGGAGGAACACCGGGGAGCTGTTTTTT. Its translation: CASSMGGRNTGELFF.

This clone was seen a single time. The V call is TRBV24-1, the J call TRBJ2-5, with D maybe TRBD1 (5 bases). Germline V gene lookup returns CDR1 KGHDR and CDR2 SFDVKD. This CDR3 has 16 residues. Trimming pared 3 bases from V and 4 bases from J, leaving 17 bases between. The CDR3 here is CATSDRGRQGRETQYF. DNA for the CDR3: TGTGCCACCAGTGATAGGGGCCGGCAGGGAAGAGAGACCCAGTACTTC.

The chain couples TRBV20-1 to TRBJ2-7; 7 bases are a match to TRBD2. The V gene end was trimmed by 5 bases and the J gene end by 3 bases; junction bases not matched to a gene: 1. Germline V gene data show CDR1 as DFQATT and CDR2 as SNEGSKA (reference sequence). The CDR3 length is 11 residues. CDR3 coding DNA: TGCAGTGCTGGGACTAACTACGAGCAGTACTTC. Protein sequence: CSAGTNYEQYF.

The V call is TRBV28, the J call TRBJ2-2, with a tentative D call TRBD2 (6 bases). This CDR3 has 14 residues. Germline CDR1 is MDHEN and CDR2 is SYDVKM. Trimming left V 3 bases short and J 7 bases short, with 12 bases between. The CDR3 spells CASSFGGSSGELFF. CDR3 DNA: TGTGCCAGCAGTTTTGGGGGGAGTAGCGGGGAGCTGTTTTTT.

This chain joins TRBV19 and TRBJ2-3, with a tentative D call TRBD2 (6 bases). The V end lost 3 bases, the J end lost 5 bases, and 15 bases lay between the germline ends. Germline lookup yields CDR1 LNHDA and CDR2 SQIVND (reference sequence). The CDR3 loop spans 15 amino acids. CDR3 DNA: TGTGCCAGTAGTATGGGGCCAGGGCGGGGAGATACGCAGTATTTT. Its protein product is CASSMGPGRGDTQYF.

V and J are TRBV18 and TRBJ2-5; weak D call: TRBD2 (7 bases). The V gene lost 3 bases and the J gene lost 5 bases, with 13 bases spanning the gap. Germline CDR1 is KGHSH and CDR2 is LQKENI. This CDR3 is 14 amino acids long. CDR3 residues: CASSPAGGRETQYF. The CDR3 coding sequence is TGTGCCAGCTCACCGGCCGGGGGGCGCGAGACCCAGTACTTC.

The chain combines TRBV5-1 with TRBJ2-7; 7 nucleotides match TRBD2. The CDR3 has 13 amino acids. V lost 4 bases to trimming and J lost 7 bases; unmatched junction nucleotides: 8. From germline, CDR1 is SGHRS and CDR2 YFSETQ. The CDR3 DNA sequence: TGCGCCAGCAGCACCGGACTAGTTGGTGAGCAGTACTTC. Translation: CASSTGLVGEQYF.